These T cell receptor beta chains were read from a single sample in a study of blood T cell repertoires in COVID-19. Sequenced by immunoSEQ multiplex PCR; TCRdb stores in-frame clones only, minus some. The sample holds approximately 280,000 clones, roughly nine tenths seen once. Input material: peripheral blood. These receptors originate from a man in his forties or fifties with acute or convalescent COVID-19. Each CDR3 is given with its conserved first and last residue. Fields, in order: V gene, J gene, clone size, D gene, CDR3 protein, CDR3 DNA. The D gene is left open where the match is weak. Clone size is shown for a subset of rows, as once, few, many or a class of expanded clone.

TRBV9,TRBJ1-2,once,.,CASSVDVTGANYGYTF,TGTGCCAGCAGCGTAGATGTGACAGGTGCCAACTATGGCTACACCTTC
TRBV7-6,TRBJ2-5,.,TRBD2,CASSETSGGETQYF,TGTGCCAGCAGCGAGACTAGCGGGGGTGAGACCCAGTACTTC
TRBV6-5,TRBJ2-2,.,TRBD2,CASSLAGGDGELFF,TGTGCCAGCAGTTTAGCGGGGGGGGACGGGGAGCTGTTTTTT
TRBV7-3,TRBJ1-3,.,.,CASSLKAGGNTIYF,TGTGCCAGCAGCTTAAAGGCGGGGGGAAACACCATATATTTT
TRBV6-1,TRBJ2-1,.,TRBD1,CASSAYPGQGVDEQFF,TGTGCCAGCAGTGCTTACCCGGGACAGGGAGTAGACGAGCAGTTCTTC
TRBV7-9,TRBJ1-2,.,.,CASSLGLPGTKDGYTF,TGTGCCAGCAGCTTAGGGCTCCCAGGGACAAAAGATGGCTACACCTTC
TRBV6-5,TRBJ2-7,.,.,CASSLRGYEQYF,TGTGCCAGCAGTCTCCGGGGCTACGAGCAGTACTTC
TRBV7-2,TRBJ2-5,.,TRBD2,CASSLASGGVQETQYF,TGTGCCAGCAGCTTAGCTAGCGGGGGGGTACAAGAGACCCAGTACTTC
TRBV5-1,TRBJ1-4,.,TRBD1,CASSLAGTGGEKLFF,TGCGCCAGCAGCTTGGCCGGGACAGGGGGTGAAAAACTGTTTTTT
TRBV7-3,TRBJ2-6,.,TRBD2,CASTPGGGANVLTF,TGTGCCAGCACCCCGGGAGGGGGGGCCAACGTCCTGACTTTC
TRBV7-6,TRBJ2-7,.,.,CASSERGRPSYEQYF,TGTGCCAGCAGCGAAAGGGGTCGACCCTCCTACGAGCAGTACTTC
TRBV18,TRBJ1-6,.,.,CASSPGRDNSPLHF,TGTGCCAGCTCACCCGGGAGGGACAATTCACCCCTCCACTTT
TRBV5-1,TRBJ1-2,.,TRBD1,CASSAGTGGFYGYTF,TGCGCCAGCAGCGCCGGGACAGGGGGCTTCTATGGCTACACCTTC
TRBV3-1/TRBV3-2,TRBJ2-7,.,.,CASSRGYEQYF,TGTGCCAGCAGCCGCGGGTACGAGCAGTACTTC
TRBV7-6,TRBJ1-4,.,.,CASSLVQTGEKLFF,TGTGCCAGCAGCTTAGTGCAGACGGGGGAAAAACTGTTTTTT
TRBV19,TRBJ2-3,.,TRBD2,CASSFSSGRGDTQYF,TGTGCCAGTAGTTTCTCTAGCGGACGAGGGGATACGCAGTATTTT
TRBV5-1,TRBJ2-2,.,.,CASSSRGLAPNTGELFF,TGCGCCAGCAGCTCGCGGGGGCTAGCGCCGAACACCGGGGAGCTGTTTTTT